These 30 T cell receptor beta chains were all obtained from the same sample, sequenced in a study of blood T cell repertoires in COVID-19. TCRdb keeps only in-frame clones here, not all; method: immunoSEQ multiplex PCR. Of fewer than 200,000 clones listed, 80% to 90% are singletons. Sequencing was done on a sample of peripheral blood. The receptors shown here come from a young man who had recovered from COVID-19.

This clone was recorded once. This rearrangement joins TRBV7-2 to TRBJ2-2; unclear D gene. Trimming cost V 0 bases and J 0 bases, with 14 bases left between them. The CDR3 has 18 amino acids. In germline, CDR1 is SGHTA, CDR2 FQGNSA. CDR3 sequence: CASSLAFAENANTGELFF. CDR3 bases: TGTGCCAGCAGCTTAGCGTTCGCCGAGAACGCGAACACCGGGGAGCTGTTTTTT.

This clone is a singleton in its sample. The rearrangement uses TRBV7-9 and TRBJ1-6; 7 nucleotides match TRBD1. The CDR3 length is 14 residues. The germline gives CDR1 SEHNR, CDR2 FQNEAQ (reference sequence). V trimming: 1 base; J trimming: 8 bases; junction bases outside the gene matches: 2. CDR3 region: CASSLVTGDSPLHF. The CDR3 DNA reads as TGTGCCAGCAGCTTAGTCACAGGGGATTCACCCCTCCACTTT.

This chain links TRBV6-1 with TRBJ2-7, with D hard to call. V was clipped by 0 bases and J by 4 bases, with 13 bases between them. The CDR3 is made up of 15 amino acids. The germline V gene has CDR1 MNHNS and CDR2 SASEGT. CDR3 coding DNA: TGTGCCAGCAGTGAAGCGGCCAGGCGAATTTACGAGCAGTACTTC. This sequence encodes CASSEAARRIYEQYF.

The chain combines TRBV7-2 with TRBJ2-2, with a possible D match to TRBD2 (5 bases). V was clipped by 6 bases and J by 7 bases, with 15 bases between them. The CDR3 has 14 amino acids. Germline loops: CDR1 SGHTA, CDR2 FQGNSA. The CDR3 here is CASSPARAGGELFF. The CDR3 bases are TGTGCCAGCAGTCCAGCTCGGGCGGGCGGGGAGCTGTTTTTT. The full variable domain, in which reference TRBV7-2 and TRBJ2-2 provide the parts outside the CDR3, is GAGVSQSPSNKVTEKGKDVELRCDPISGHTALYWYRQSLGQGLEFLIYFQGNSAPDKSGLPSDRFSAERTGGSVSTLTIQRTQQEDSAVYLCASSPARAGGELFFGEGSRLTVL.

This CDR3 is CASSLEGQGSPLHF. The CDR3, as DNA: TGTGCCAGCAGCTTAGAGGGACAGGGTTCACCCCTCCACTTT. The gene calls are TRBV7-2 and TRBJ1-6, with 9 bases aligning to TRBD1. Germline CDR1 SGHTA, CDR2 FQGNSA. There are 14 residues in the CDR3. The junction had 1 base not matched to a gene; V was cut back by 1 base and J by 9 bases. Supplemented by reference TRBV7-2 and TRBJ1-6, the full variable domain reads GAGVSQSPSNKVTEKGKDVELRCDPISGHTALYWYRQSLGQGLEFLIYFQGNSAPDKSGLPSDRFSAERTGGSVSTLTIQRTQQEDSAVYLCASSLEGQGSPLHFGNGTRLTVT.

This CDR3 is CASSYRLGLAGPNTGELFF. The CDR3 region has the DNA TGTGCCAGCAGTTACCGTTTGGGGCTAGCGGGGCCGAACACCGGGGAGCTGTTTTTT. This chain links TRBV6-2 or TRBV6-3 with TRBJ2-2, with 9 bases fitting TRBD2. The ends lost 2 bases at V and 0 bases at J; junction bases unmatched: 10. This CDR3 region has 19 residues. CDR1 and CDR2 from the germline V gene are MNHEY and SVGEGT.

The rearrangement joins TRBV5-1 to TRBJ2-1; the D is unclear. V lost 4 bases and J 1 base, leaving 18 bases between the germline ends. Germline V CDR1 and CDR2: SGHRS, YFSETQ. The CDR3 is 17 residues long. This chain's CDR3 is CASSLTFPPRSYNEQFF. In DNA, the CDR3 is TGCGCCAGCAGCCTAACTTTCCCCCCGAGGTCCTACAATGAGCAGTTCTTC.

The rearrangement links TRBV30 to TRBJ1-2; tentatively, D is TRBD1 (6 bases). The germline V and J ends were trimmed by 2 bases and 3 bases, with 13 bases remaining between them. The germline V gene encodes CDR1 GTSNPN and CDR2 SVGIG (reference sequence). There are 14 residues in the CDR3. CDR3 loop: CAWSRQGMDYGYTF. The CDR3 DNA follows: TGTGCCTGGAGTAGGCAGGGGATGGACTATGGCTACACCTTC.

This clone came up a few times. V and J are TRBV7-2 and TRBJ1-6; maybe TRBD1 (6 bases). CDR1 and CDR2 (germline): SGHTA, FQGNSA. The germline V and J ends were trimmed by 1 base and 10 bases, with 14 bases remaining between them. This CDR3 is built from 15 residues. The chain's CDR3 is CASSLEMGARSPLHF. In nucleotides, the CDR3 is TGTGCCAGCAGCTTAGAGATGGGGGCACGGTCACCCCTCCACTTT.

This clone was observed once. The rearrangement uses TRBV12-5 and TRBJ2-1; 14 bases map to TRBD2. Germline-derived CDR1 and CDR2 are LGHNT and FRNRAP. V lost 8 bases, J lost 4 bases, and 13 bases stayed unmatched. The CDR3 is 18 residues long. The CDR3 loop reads CASLESGGLAGAYNEQFF. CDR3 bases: TGTGCTAGTCTCGAGTCCGGGGGACTAGCGGGAGCTTACAATGAGCAGTTCTTC.

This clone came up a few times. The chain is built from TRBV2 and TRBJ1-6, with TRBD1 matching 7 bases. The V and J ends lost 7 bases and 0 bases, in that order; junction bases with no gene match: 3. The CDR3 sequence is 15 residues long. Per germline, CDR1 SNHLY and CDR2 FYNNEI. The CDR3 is CASKGQSSYNSPLHF. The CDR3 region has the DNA TGTGCCAGCAAGGGACAGAGCTCCTATAATTCACCCCTCCACTTT. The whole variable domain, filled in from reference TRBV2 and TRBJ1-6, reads EPEVTQTPSHQVTQMGQEVILRCVPISNHLYFYWYRQILGQKVEFLVSFYNNEISEKSEIFDDQFSVERPDGSNFTLKIRSTKLEDSAMYFCASKGQSSYNSPLHFGNGTRLTVT.

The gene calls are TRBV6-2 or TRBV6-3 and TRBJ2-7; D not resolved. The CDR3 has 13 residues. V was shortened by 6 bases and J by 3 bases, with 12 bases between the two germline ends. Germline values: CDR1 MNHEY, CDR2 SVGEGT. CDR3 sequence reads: CASSSTDNYEQYF. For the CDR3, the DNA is TGTGCCAGCAGCTCCACAGACAACTACGAGCAGTACTTC.

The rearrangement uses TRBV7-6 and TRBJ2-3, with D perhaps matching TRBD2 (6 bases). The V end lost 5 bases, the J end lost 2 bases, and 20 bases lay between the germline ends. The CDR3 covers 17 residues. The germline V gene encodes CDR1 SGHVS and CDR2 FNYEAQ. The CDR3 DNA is TGTGCCAGCAGCCAACGGGACTCTCTTTACCACACAGATACGCAGTATTTT. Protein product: CASSQRDSLYHTDTQYF.

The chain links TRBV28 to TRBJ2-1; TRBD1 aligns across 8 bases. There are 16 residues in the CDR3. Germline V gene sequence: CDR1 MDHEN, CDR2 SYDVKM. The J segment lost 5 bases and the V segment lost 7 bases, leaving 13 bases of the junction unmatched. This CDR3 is CASIPLGQGVNNEQFF. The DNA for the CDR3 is TGTGCCAGCATTCCCTTAGGACAGGGTGTGAACAATGAGCAGTTCTTC.

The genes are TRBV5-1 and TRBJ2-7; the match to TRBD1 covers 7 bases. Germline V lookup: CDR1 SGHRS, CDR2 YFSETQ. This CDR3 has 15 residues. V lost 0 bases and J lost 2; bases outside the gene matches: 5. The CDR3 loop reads CASSLESTGPYEQYF. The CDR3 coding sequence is TGCGCCAGCAGCTTGGAATCGACAGGGCCCTACGAGCAGTACTTC.

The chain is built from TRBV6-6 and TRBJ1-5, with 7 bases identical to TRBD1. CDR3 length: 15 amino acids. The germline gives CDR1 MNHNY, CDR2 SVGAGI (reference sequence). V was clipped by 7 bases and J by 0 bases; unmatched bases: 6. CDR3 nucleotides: TGTGCCAGCACCGAGACAGGGTATAGCAATCAGCCCCAGCATTTT. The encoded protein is CASTETGYSNQPQHF.

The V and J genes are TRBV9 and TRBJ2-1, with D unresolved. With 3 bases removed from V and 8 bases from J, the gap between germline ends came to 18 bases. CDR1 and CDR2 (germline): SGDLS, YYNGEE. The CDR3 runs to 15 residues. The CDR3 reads CASSDRSALVDEQFF. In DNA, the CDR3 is TGTGCCAGCAGCGACCGGAGCGCCCTAGTGGATGAGCAGTTCTTC. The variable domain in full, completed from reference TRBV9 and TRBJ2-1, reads DSGVTQTPKHLITATGQRVTLRCSPRSGDLSVYWYQQSLDQGLQFLIQYYNGEERAKGNILERFSAQQFPDLHSELNLSSLELGDSALYFCASSDRSALVDEQFFGPGTRLTVL.

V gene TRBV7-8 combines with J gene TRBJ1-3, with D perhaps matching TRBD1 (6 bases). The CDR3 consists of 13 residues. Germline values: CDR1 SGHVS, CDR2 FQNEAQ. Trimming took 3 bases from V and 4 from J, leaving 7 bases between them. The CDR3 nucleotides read TGTGCCAGCAGCTTTACAGGGGGAAACACCATATATTTT. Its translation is CASSFTGGNTIYF.

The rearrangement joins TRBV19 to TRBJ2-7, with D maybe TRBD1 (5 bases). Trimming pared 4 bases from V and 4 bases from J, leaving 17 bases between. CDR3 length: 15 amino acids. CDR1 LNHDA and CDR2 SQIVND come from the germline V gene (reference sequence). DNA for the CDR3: TGTGCCAGTAGTACCAACCAGGGTGGTCGGTACGAGCAGTACTTC. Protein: CASSTNQGGRYEQYF.

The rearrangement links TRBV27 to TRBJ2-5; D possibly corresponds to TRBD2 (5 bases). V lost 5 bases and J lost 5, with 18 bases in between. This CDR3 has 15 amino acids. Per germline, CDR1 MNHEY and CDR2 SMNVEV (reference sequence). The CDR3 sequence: CASSPLGGLVETQYF. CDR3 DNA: TGTGCCAGCAGTCCACTTGGCGGGCTGGTGGAGACCCAGTACTTC.

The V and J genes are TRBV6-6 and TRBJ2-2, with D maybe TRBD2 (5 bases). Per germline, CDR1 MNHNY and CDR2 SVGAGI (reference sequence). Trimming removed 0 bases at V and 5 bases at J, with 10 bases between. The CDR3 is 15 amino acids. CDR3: CASSYSHEGTGELFF. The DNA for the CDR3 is TGTGCCAGCAGTTACTCCCACGAGGGAACCGGGGAGCTGTTTTTT.

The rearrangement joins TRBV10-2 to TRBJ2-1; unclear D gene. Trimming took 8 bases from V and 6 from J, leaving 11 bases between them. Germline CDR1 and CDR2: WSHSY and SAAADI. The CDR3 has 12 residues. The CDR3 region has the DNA TGCGCCAGCGCCGTGGCCTTCAATGAGCAGTTCTTC. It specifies CASAVAFNEQFF.

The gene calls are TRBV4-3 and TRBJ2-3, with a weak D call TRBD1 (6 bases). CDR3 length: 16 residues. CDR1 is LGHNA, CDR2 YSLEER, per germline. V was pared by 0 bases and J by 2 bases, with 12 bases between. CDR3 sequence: CASSQDHGQPTDTQYF. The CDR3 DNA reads TGCGCCAGCAGCCAAGATCATGGACAGCCCACAGATACGCAGTATTTT.

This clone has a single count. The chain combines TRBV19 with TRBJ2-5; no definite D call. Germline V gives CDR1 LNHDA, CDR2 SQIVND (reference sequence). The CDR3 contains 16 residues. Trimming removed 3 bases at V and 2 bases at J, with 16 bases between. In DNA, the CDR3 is TGTGCCAGTAGTATGGTTTTTGGGCAGACACAAGAGACCCAGTACTTC. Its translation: CASSMVFGQTQETQYF.

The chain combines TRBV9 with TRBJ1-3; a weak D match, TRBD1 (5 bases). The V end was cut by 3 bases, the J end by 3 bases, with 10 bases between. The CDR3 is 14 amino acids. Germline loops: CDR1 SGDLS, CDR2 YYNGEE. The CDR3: CASSGGQGGNTIYF. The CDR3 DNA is TGTGCCAGCAGCGGTGGGCAGGGTGGAAACACCATATATTTT.

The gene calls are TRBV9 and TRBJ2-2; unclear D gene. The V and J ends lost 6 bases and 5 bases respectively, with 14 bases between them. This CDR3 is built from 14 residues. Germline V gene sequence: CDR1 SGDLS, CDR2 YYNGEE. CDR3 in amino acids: CASTPEEWTGELFF. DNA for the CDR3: TGTGCCAGCACCCCCGAAGAGTGGACCGGGGAGCTGTTTTTT.

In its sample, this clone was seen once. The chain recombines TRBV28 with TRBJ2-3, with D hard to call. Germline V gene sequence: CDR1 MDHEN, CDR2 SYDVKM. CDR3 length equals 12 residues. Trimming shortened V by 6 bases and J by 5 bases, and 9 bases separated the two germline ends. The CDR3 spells CASSPFLDTQYF. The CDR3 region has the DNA TGTGCCAGCAGCCCGTTTTTAGATACGCAGTATTTT.

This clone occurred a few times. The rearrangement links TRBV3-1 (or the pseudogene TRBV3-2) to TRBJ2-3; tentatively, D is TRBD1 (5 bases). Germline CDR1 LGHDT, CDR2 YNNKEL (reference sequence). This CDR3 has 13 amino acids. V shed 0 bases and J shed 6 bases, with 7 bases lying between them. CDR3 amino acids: CASSQDPGDTQYF. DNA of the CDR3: TGTGCCAGCAGCCAAGACCCAGGGGATACGCAGTATTTT.

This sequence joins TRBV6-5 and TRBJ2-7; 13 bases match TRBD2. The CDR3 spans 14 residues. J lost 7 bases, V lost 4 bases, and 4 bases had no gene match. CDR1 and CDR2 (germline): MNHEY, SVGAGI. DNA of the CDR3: TGTGCCAGCAGTTTCGGGACTAGCGGGACGGAGCAGTACTTC. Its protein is CASSFGTSGTEQYF.

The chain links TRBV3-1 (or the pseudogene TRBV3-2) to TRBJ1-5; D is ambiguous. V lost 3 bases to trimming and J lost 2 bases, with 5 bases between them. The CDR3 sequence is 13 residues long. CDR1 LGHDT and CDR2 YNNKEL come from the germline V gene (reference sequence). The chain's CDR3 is CASSHRGNQPQHF. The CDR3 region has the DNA TGTGCCAGCAGCCATCGAGGCAATCAGCCCCAGCATTTT.